A single sample is the source of the 26 T cell receptor beta chains below, sequenced in a study of T cells after yellow fever vaccination. MiXCR, run by TCRdb on the 5' RACE reads, gives a single entry per CDR3 protein. Found here are around 590,000 distinct CDR3 sequences, approximately 13% of them singletons; the top ten hold approximately 15%. The sample in question was PBMCs, obtained on the day of the yellow fever booster vaccination. Receptors originate from a man aged 25 to 40 who received the YFV17D yellow fever vaccine.

This clonotype has a handful of counts. This sequence joins TRBV7-9 and TRBJ2-1; possibly TRBD1 for D (6 bases). The CDR3 runs to 13 residues. Germline CDR1 reads SEHNR; CDR2 reads FQNEAQ (reference sequence). With 5 bases removed from V and 9 bases from J, the gap between germline ends came to 14 bases. CDR3 residues: CASSPYRAGEQFF. Written as DNA, the CDR3 is TGTGCCAGCAGCCCATACAGGGCAGGTGAGCAGTTCTTC.

This clonotype turned up a few times. The chain couples TRBV18 to TRBJ1-1; D remains unclear. Germline CDR1 and CDR2: KGHSH and LQKENI. V was clipped by 4 bases and J by 6 bases, with 18 bases between them. This CDR3 has 15 residues. In nucleotides, the CDR3 is TGTGCCAGCTCACTTAGGGAAAGCAGGAATGCTGAAGCTTTCTTT. Encoded protein: CASSLRESRNAEAFF.

V is TRBV7-2 and J is TRBJ2-5; TRBD2 matches 13 bases. This CDR3 contains 16 residues. V dropped 5 bases and J dropped 4; count of bases not matched to a gene: 7. CDR1 SGHTA and CDR2 FQGNSA come from the germline V gene. The CDR3 sequence: CASSRGGLAGRETQYF. The CDR3 DNA reads TGTGCCAGCAGCCGGGGGGGACTAGCGGGAAGAGAGACCCAGTACTTC.

A few counts support this clonotype. This sequence joins TRBV7-8 and TRBJ1-6; tentatively, D is TRBD1 (6 bases). V lost 1 base, J lost 10 bases, and 11 bases lay in between. There are 14 residues in the CDR3. Per germline, CDR1 SGHVS and CDR2 FQNEAQ. DNA of the CDR3: TGTGCCAGCAGCTTAGGAAACAGGGAATCACCCCTCCACTTT. Encoded protein: CASSLGNRESPLHF.

V is TRBV20-1 and J is TRBJ2-2, with TRBD2 identical over 7 bases. This CDR3 is built from 13 residues. With 6 bases clipped from V and 6 bases from J, the junction kept 7 bases outside the gene matches. Per germline, CDR1 DFQATT and CDR2 SNEGSKA (reference sequence). The CDR3 is CSAPGRGAGELFF. The CDR3 coding sequence is TGCAGTGCCCCGGGACGGGGGGCCGGGGAGCTGTTTTTT.

This clonotype was seen more than once but under ten times. This chain uses TRBV5-6 with TRBJ2-1, with D possibly TRBD2 on 6 matching bases. There are 16 residues in the CDR3. Trimming shortened V by 0 bases and J by 0 bases, and 10 bases separated the two germline ends. Germline V gene data show CDR1 as SGHDT and CDR2 as YYEEEE. For the CDR3, the DNA is TGTGCCAGCAGCTTGGTAGGAGGGTACTCCTACAATGAGCAGTTCTTC. It codes for CASSLVGGYSYNEQFF.

This clonotype was picked up a small number of times. This rearrangement joins TRBV20-1 to TRBJ2-5; the match to TRBD2 covers 9 bases. CDR3 length equals 17 residues. CDR1 and CDR2 from the germline V gene are DFQATT and SNEGSKA (reference sequence). J was trimmed by 2 bases and V by 3 bases; bases with no gene match: 13. CDR3 nucleotides: TGCAGTGCTAGCTTTATAGCGGGGGTCCCGTGGCAAGAGACCCAGTACTTC. This gives the protein CSASFIAGVPWQETQYF.

V usage is TRBV27 and J usage is TRBJ2-3; 7 bases agree with TRBD2. V lost 3 bases to trimming and J lost 4 bases; unmatched junction nucleotides: 7. Germline V lookup: CDR1 MNHEY, CDR2 SMNVEV (reference sequence). The CDR3 covers 15 residues. CDR3 residues: CASSFAGVGADTQYF. CDR3 DNA: TGTGCCAGCAGTTTTGCGGGAGTCGGGGCAGATACGCAGTATTTT.

In this sample, this clonotype turned up a few times. The V and J genes are TRBV10-3 and TRBJ2-7, with 10 bases fitting TRBD2. With V trimmed by 6 bases and J by 5 bases, 16 bases remained unmatched. Germline V lookup: CDR1 ENHRY, CDR2 SYGVKD. The CDR3 consists of 17 residues. The CDR3 is CAISYVSLAGASHEQYF. In DNA, the CDR3 is TGTGCCATCAGCTATGTCTCGCTAGCGGGAGCTTCCCACGAGCAGTACTTC.

In its sample, this clonotype was seen a few times. The chain carries TRBV6-2 or TRBV6-3 and TRBJ2-7; tentative D call: TRBD2 (5 bases). V was clipped by 11 bases and J by 2 bases, with 13 bases between them. Germline V lookup: CDR1 MNHEY, CDR2 SVGEGT. This CDR3 has 12 amino acids. The CDR3 nucleotides are TGTGCCGCCGGCACGGGAACCTACGAGCAGTACTTC. Translating it yields CAAGTGTYEQYF.

The chain is built from TRBV7-2 and TRBJ2-1; D perhaps matches TRBD2 (7 bases). CDR1 SGHTA and CDR2 FQGNSA come from the germline V gene. Trimming took off 5 bases at V and 10 bases at J, with 18 bases between the two ends. The CDR3 spans 14 residues. CDR3 DNA sequence: TGTGCCAGCAGCCTAGTAGGGGGGGGATGGGAGCAGTTCTTC. Translation: CASSLVGGGWEQFF.

The chain carries TRBV19 and TRBJ2-5, with 9 bases fitting TRBD1. V lost 3 bases, J lost 3 bases, and 5 bases stayed unmatched. The CDR3 length is 15 residues. CDR1 and CDR2 from the germline V gene are LNHDA and SQIVND (reference sequence). The CDR3 sequence is CASSMARTGEETQYF. The DNA of the CDR3 is TGTGCCAGTAGTATGGCACGGACAGGGGAAGAGACCCAGTACTTC.

This clonotype was seen only a few times. The chain has TRBV30 and TRBJ1-5; 7 bases line up with TRBD1. From germline, CDR1 is GTSNPN and CDR2 SVGIG (reference sequence). Trimming took 6 bases from V and 7 from J; bases not matched to a gene: 12. The CDR3 is 14 residues long. The DNA for the CDR3 is TGTGCCTGCACCGCGACAGGGAGGCAGCAGCCCCAGCATTTT. Translated: CACTATGRQQPQHF.

In its sample, this clonotype was seen a few times. The chain has TRBV4-3 and TRBJ2-1; D unresolved. The CDR3 covers 15 residues. V was clipped by 0 bases and J by 8 bases, with 14 bases between them. The germline V gene has CDR1 LGHNA and CDR2 YSLEER. Here the CDR3 reads CASSQDPSPGDEQFF. CDR3 nucleotides: TGCGCCAGCAGCCAAGATCCATCCCCAGGCGATGAGCAGTTCTTC.

This clonotype has a count of ten or more. The chain links TRBV12-3 or TRBV12-4 to TRBJ2-5; D call uncertain. Trimming took off 5 bases at V and 4 bases at J, with 11 bases between the two ends. This CDR3 has 13 residues. This CDR3 reads CASSSWELETQYF. CDR3 in DNA: TGTGCCAGCAGTAGCTGGGAATTAGAGACCCAGTACTTC.

This clonotype was counted ten times or more. The genes are TRBV20-1 and TRBJ2-7; 8 bases fit TRBD1. Germline V gene lookup returns CDR1 DFQATT and CDR2 SNEGSKA (reference sequence). This CDR3 contains 12 residues. Trimming took 5 bases from V and 2 from J; bases not matched to a gene: 2. CDR3 nucleotide sequence: TGCAGTGCTCGACAGGGGCCCTACGAGCAGTACTTC. As protein: CSARQGPYEQYF.

This chain connects TRBV10-3 to TRBJ2-1, with D perhaps matching TRBD2 (5 bases). The CDR3 contains 13 residues. V was shortened by 3 bases and J by 9 bases, with 12 bases between the two germline ends. From germline, CDR1 is ENHRY and CDR2 SYGVKD. The CDR3 sequence is CAISENPRGEQFF. The CDR3 nucleotides read TGTGCCATCAGTGAAAATCCTCGGGGTGAGCAGTTCTTC.

This clonotype has ten or more counts. The chain is built from TRBV5-1 and TRBJ2-1, with D uncertain. Germline CDR1 reads SGHRS; CDR2 reads YFSETQ. The V end lost 0 bases, the J end lost 0 bases, and 10 bases lay between the germline ends. The CDR3 contains 16 residues. The CDR3 nucleotides are TGCGCCAGCAGCTTGGTCGGCGCCCTCTCCTACAATGAGCAGTTCTTC. Protein sequence: CASSLVGALSYNEQFF.

This clonotype has only a few counts. The CDR3 DNA sequence: TGTGCCAGCCTCGATGGGACTAATGAAAAACTGTTTTTT. Translation gives CASLDGTNEKLFF. The V and J genes are TRBV28 and TRBJ1-4; unclear D gene. The CDR3 is made up of 13 amino acids. Deletions cut 8 bases from V and 2 bases from J, with 9 bases between. Germline lookup yields CDR1 MDHEN and CDR2 SYDVKM. The full variable domain, with the rest looked up from reference TRBV28 and TRBJ1-4, is DVKVTQSSRYLVKRTGEKVFLECVQDMDHENMFWYRQDPGLGLRLIYFSYDVKMKEKGDIPEGYSVSREKKERFSLILESASTNQTSMYLCASLDGTNEKLFFGSGTQLSVL.

This clonotype showed up just a few times. J is TRBJ2-7 and V is TRBV7-2; maybe TRBD1 (5 bases). Germline loops: CDR1 SGHTA, CDR2 FQGNSA. Trimming shortened V by 7 bases and J by 6 bases, and 13 bases separated the two germline ends. CDR3 length equals 12 residues. Written as DNA, the CDR3 is TGTGCCAGCAAACAGGCTGGGCGCGAGCAGTACTTC. It is translated as CASKQAGREQYF. The variable domain in full, with the rest retrieved from reference TRBV7-2 and TRBJ2-7, is GAGVSQSPSNKVTEKGKDVELRCDPISGHTALYWYRQSLGQGLEFLIYFQGNSAPDKSGLPSDRFSAERTGGSVSTLTIQRTQQEDSAVYLCASKQAGREQYFGPGTRLTVT.

This chain uses TRBV20-1 with TRBJ2-5; tentative D call: TRBD2 (5 bases). The CDR3 has 15 amino acids. Germline V gene lookup returns CDR1 DFQATT and CDR2 SNEGSKA (reference sequence). The V gene lost 3 bases and the J gene lost 4 bases, with 18 bases spanning the gap. The CDR3 here is CSASLRATITETQYF. CDR3 in DNA: TGCAGTGCTAGTTTGCGGGCGACAATAACAGAGACCCAGTACTTC.

In its sample, this clonotype was seen a few times. This chain joins TRBV27 and TRBJ2-7; TRBD2 might be the D (8 bases). Germline assignment: CDR1 MNHEY and CDR2 SMNVEV (reference sequence). The CDR3 runs 18 residues. Trimming removed 6 bases at V and 2 bases at J, with 26 bases between. The CDR3 nucleotides read TGTGCCAGCAGCCCCTCGGAAGGGAGTAGCGGGACAGCCTACGAGCAGTACTTC. As protein: CASSPSEGSSGTAYEQYF.

This chain links TRBV5-1 with TRBJ2-1, with TRBD2 matching over 15 bases. V trimming: 3 bases; J trimming: 4 bases; junction bases outside the gene matches: 8. The CDR3 is 18 amino acids. Germline lookup yields CDR1 SGHRS and CDR2 YFSETQ. Here the CDR3 reads CASSSGLAGGPGYNEQFF. In DNA form, the CDR3 reads TGCGCCAGCAGCTCCGGACTAGCGGGAGGGCCGGGTTACAATGAGCAGTTCTTC.

V and J are TRBV7-2 and TRBJ1-1; D not certain. CDR3 length: 13 amino acids. Trimming took off 6 bases at V and 0 bases at J, with 8 bases between the two ends. Germline CDR1 reads SGHTA; CDR2 reads FQGNSA. As DNA, the CDR3 is TGTGCCAGCAGAAGAGGGATGAACACTGAAGCTTTCTTT. Translated: CASRRGMNTEAFF.

To note about this clonotype: One junction end does not reproduce the germline sequence, and a read error may be involved. The genes are TRBV20-1 and TRBJ2-1, with 13 bases matching TRBD2. The CDR3 sequence is 16 residues long. Germline-derived CDR1 and CDR2 are DFQATT and SNEGSKA (reference sequence). CDR3 coding DNA: TGCTGTGCTAGACCCCCGGGACTAGCGGGGATCAATGAGCAGTTCTTC. Its translation is CCARPPGLAGINEQFF.

The chain carries TRBV5-1 and TRBJ2-2, with 7 bases aligning to TRBD2. The CDR3 runs to 17 residues. The V and J ends lost 2 bases and 0 bases, in that order; junction bases with no gene match: 7. Germline CDR1 SGHRS, CDR2 YFSETQ. The CDR3 sequence: CASSFTISGANTGELFF. CDR3 DNA: TGCGCCAGCAGCTTTACCATCAGCGGGGCGAACACCGGGGAGCTGTTTTTT.